A selection of T cell receptor beta chains follows, all from one sample in a study of spatial heterogeneity in lung cancer. TCRdb reprocessed the 5' RACE reads with MiXCR, giving one entry per CDR3 protein. This repertoire shows about 120,000 distinct CDR3 sequences, 10% to 15% found once; its top ten account for 16%. Sequenced here: PBMCs, sampled at follow-up. These receptors were obtained from a male donor with early-stage non-small cell lung cancer. Each CDR3 is given without its conserved first and last residue. A D gene is named only where the DNA matches it firmly.

>TRBV5-1|NA
ASSSDSFQEQF
>TRBV28|NA
ASTLDAYNEQF
>TRBV20-1|NA
SARISGVANTEAF
>TRBV7-2|TRBD2
ASTLTSGYNEQF
>TRBV20-1|NA
SARVARNTGELF
>TRBV3-1|NA
ASSQRTVIYNSPLH
>TRBV29-1|NA
SVVGRASSGELF
>TRBV3-1|TRBD1
ASSYSDRGYTEAF
>TRBV21-1|NA
ASSKEVGLGQGLAKNIQY
>TRBV27|TRBD1
ASSFSQRGGSPLH
>TRBV29-1|TRBD1
SVRRGDRDQETQY
>TRBV28|NA
ASNSGTESYEQY
>TRBV10-3|TRBD1
AISRDGTGNSPLH